This T cell receptor (beta chain) comes out of a study of blood T cell repertoires in COVID-19. Across the study: Sources were T cells, B-cell-depleted T cells, or PBMCs; the material itself was cDNA or gDNA.

V was clipped by 0 bases and J by 6 bases; unmatched bases: 6. The CDR3 runs 15 residues. CDR1 LGHDT and CDR2 YNNKEL come from the germline V gene (reference sequence). Sequenced by immunoSEQ multiplex PCR; TCRdb stores in-frame clones only, minus some. Here the sample spans a few hundred thousand clones, 86% being singletons. Those enrolled, adults aged roughly 18 to 90 years, came from 20 to 25 US areas. The chain carries TRBV3-1 (or the pseudogene TRBV3-2) and TRBJ1-2; TRBD1 matches at 8 bases. The source material was PBMCs or T cells enriched from blood (not recorded which). The receptor was derived from a woman aged 40-49 years with acute COVID-19. Here the CDR3 reads CASSQERAGGNGYTF. The CDR3 coding sequence is TGTGCCAGCAGCCAAGAAAGGGCAGGGGGCAATGGCTACACCTTC.